This note documents a single TCR beta chain sequence. Its antigen is unidentified. Combining a sample-barcoded 5' primer with a J-beta primer mix, a second PCR ran for roughly 7 to 12 cycles. At least 2.5 million CDR3-containing paired-end reads were obtained per sample. One entry per CDR3 protein results from TCRdb running MiXCR on the 5' RACE reads. The table lists about 640,000 distinct CDR3 sequences, roughly 53% of them singletons. This entry belongs to a study of blood T cells in healthy people across ages. Peripheral blood, roughly 9.1 milliliters per donor, was collected. Notes on the study in general: The recorded TCR beta diversity per million T cells decreased in a roughly linear manner with age. The study found more naive CD4+ cells and higher diversity in long-lived than aged donors.

The receptor was isolated from a man in his fifties or sixties in good health. The sample comprised blood.

This CDR3 is CASSEMRTGGRAPLHF. In DNA form, the CDR3 reads TGTGCCAGCAGTGAAATGAGGACAGGGGGCAGGGCACCCCTCCACTTT. The V and J genes are TRBV6-1 and TRBJ1-6, with 11 bases aligning to TRBD1. Trimming at V came to 2 bases and at J to 11 bases, leaving 8 bases not matched to a gene. Germline values: CDR1 MNHNS, CDR2 SASEGT. The length of the CDR3 is 16 residues.